This record covers a single T cell receptor (beta chain). This clonotype was picked up a small number of times. Its target antigen remains unknown. No clone much larger than this one lies a single base away; base qualities are absent. Sequencing took place on an Illumina NovaSeq 6000. Using 5'RACE with constant-segment primers, TCRalpha and TCRbeta cDNA libraries were constructed, with sample barcodes and unique molecular identifiers added in the process. RNA was extracted from every sample with Trizol reagent. Library amplification was performed in two PCR steps, and a second sample barcode and Illumina TruSeq adapters were introduced in the second step. The libraries were sequenced on an Illumina NovaSeq using 2 x 150 bp paired-end reads. From the authors' description of their analysis: Demultiplexing of reads and collapsing into UMI-guided consensus sequences were performed with migec v1.2.7. Using mixcr v2.1.11, the UMI consensuses were aligned to TRA and TRB V and J templates and assembled into clonotypes. A clonotype was counted as expanded or contracted only when both edgeR and NoisET called the clonotype significant, with the noise models trained on biological replicates. edgeR calls used a false discovery rate-adjusted p below 0.01 and a log2 fold-change threshold of 1. As an exploratory analysis of dynamics, max-normalized trajectories of the 1000 most abundant clonotypes were examined with PCA combined with hierarchical clustering. The CD4 or CD8 phenotype of responding clones was assigned using the separately sequenced CD4+ and CD8+ repertoires. The public reads were reanalyzed by TCRdb: fastp trimming at Q25, MiXCR alignment, in-frame beta chains only. CDR3 protein sequences are deduplicated, and each keeps its most common genes and DNA. TCRdb's processing, not the authors', yielded these V and J calls. Within this sample are about 130,000 distinct CDR3 sequences, with about 15% of them counted one time only. Of the sample, approximately 5.5% falls within the top ten clones.

Ficoll-Paque density gradient centrifugation was used to isolate PBMCs. This record comes from a study of T-cell memory formation after mild COVID-19 listed by TCRdb under 2021. Some background on the complete study: Most TCR sequence clusters were specific to one of the two donors. In a couple of donors, T-cell clones that expanded and contracted after mild COVID-19 were followed by sequencing TCRalpha and TCRbeta repertoires longitudinally. The cohort comprised two young, previously healthy adult volunteers, one female and one male.

The paper's findings and limits, for the study overall: Contracting CD4+ clones turned up mainly in the CM and EM memory subsets, whereas EMRA was where CD8+ clones were enriched. Only a couple of mild cases were covered by the study, and larger cohorts that include severe cases with pre-infection samples were considered necessary. The second-wave clones that peaked on day 37 were not confirmed to be SARS-CoV-2 specific. Clones contracting from day 15 to 85 had balanced CD4/CD8 phenotypes, while a second wave expanding from day 15 to 37 was biased towards CD4+. Some responding clones were detected in pre-infection memory, which suggested that pre-existing cross-reactive memory T cells had joined the SARS-CoV-2 response.

Based on the germline V gene, the CDR1 and CDR2 sequences are SGHRS and YFSETQ. Including the terminal cysteine and phenylalanine, the CDR3 comprises 16 residues. Only CDR3 DNA remains: 48 bases, in frame from the first base. After removal of 4 bases from V and 8 bases from J, the junction retains 12 bases not matched to a gene. The chain is made from TRBV5-1 and TRBJ1-4, with 9 junctional bases fitting TRBD1. The sequenced sample was PBMCs or a T cell subset sorted from them (not recorded which). This TCR came from a man in his late teens or twenties who had mild COVID-19 (a few samples of this study predate the infection). The sample titles of this study are shuffled in the database, so cell type and time point are left out; the donor was told from shared clones. The CDR3 sequence is CASSKSGQGIFEKLFF. The nucleotide sequence is TGCGCCAGCAGCAAATCAGGACAGGGGATATTCGAAAAACTGTTTTTT.